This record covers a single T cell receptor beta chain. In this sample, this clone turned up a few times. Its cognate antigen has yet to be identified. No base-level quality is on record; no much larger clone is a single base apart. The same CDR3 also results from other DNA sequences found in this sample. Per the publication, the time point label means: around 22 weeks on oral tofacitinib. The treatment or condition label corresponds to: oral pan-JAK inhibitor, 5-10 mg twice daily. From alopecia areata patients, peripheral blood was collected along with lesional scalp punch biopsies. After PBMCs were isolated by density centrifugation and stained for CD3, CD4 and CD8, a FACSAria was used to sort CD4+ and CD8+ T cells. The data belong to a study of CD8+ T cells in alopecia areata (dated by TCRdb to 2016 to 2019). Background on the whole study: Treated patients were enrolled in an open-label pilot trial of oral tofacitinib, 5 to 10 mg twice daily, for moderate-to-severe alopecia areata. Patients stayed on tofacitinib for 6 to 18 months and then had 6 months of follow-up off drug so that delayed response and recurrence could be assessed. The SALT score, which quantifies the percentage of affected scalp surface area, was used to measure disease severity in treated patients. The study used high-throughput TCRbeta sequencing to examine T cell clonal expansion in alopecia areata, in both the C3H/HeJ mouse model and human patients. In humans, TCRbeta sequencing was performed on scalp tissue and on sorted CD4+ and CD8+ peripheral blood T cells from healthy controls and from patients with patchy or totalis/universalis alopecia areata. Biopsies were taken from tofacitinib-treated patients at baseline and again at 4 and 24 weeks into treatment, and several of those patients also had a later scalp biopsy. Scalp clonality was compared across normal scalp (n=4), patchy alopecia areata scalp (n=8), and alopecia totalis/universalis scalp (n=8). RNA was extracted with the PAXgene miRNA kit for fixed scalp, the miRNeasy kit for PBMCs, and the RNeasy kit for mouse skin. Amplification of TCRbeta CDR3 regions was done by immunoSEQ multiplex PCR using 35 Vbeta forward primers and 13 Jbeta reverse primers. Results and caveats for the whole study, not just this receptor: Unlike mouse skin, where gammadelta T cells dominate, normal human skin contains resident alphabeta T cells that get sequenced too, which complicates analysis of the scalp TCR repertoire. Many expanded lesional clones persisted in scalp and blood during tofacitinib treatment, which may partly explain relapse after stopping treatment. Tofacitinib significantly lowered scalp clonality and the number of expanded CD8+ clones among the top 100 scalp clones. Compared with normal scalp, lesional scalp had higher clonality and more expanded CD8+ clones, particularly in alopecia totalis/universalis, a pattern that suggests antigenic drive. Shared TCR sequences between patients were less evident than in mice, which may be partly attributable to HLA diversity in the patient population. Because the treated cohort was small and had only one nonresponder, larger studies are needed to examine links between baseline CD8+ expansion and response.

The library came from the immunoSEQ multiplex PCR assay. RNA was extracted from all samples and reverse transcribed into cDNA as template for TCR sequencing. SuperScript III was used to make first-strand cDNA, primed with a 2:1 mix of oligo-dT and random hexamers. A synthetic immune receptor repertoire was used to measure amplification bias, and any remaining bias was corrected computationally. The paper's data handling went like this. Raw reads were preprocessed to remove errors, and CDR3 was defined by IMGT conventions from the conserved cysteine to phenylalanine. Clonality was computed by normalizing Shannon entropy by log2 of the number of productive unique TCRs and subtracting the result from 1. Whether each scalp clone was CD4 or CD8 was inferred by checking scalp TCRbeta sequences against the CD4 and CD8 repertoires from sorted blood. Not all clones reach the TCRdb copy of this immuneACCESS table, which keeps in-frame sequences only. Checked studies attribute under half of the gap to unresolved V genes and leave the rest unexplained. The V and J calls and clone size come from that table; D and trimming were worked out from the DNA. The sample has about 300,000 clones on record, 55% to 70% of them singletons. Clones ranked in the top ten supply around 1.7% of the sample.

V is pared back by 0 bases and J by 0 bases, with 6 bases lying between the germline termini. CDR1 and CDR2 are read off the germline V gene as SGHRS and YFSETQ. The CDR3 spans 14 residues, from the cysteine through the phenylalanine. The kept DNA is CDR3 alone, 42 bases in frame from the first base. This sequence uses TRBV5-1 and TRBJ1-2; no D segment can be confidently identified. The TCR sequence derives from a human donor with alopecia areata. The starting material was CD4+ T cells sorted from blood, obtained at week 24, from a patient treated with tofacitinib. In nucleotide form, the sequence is TGCGCCAGCAGCTTGGAGGCAGCTAACTATGGCTACACCTTC. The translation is CASSLEAANYGYTF.